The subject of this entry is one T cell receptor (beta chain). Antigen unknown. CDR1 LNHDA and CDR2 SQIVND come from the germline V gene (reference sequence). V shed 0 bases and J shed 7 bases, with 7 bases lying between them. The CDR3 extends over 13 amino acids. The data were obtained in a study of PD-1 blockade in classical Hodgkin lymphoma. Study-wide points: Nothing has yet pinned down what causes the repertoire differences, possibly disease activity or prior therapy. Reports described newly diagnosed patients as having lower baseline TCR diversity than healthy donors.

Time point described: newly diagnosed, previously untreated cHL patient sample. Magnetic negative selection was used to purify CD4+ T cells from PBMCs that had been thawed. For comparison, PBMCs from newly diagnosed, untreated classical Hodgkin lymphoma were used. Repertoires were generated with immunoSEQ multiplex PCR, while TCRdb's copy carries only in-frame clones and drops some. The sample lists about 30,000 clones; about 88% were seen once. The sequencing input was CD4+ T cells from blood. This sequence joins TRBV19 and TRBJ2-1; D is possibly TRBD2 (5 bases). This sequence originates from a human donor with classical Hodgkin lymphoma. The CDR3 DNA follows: TGTGCCAGTAGTATAGAGAGGGAGAATGAGCAGTTCTTC. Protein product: CASSIERENEQFF.